The rows below give T cell receptor beta chains drawn from one sample of a study of blood T cell repertoires in COVID-19. TCRdb's table, derived via immunoSEQ multiplex PCR, lists solely in-frame clones and lacks some. The sample comprises some 150,000 clones, around 87% of which are singletons, and roughly 35% rests with the top ten. The sequenced material came from peripheral blood. The source is a man between 45 and 60 years old who had recovered from COVID-19. CDR3s include the opening cysteine and the closing phenylalanine or tryptophan. The order of the fields is J gene, CDR3 length, V gene, D gene, clone size, CDR3 protein, CDR3 DNA. A D gene is named only where the DNA matches it firmly. Size values are once, few and many counts, or a class for expanded clones, and some rows have none.

>TRBJ1-1|17|TRBV27|TRBD1|-
CASRPDRGNLMNTEAFF
TGTGCCAGCAGACCGGACAGGGGGAATCTGATGAACACTGAAGCTTTCTTT
>TRBJ2-3|16|TRBV6-1|TRBD2|-
CASSEWGGGTTDTQYF
TGTGCCAGCAGTGAATGGGGCGGGGGGACCACAGATACGCAGTATTTT
>TRBJ1-1|13|TRBV18|-|-
CASSPREDTEAFF
TGTGCCAGCTCACCACGAGAGGACACTGAAGCTTTCTTT
>TRBJ2-1|15|TRBV2|TRBD2|-
CASSLSGGGYNEQFF
TGTGCCAGCAGTCTTAGCGGGGGAGGCTACAATGAGCAGTTCTTC
>TRBJ2-2|16|TRBV15|-|-
CATSREKGLFSGELFF
TGTGCCACCAGCAGAGAGAAGGGGTTATTCTCCGGGGAGCTGTTTTTT
>TRBJ2-3|16|TRBV7-2|TRBD2|-
CASSPQGGGTLGEQYF
TGTGCCAGCAGCCCGCAGGGCGGGGGGACCTTAGGGGAGCAGTATTTT
>TRBJ2-7|12|TRBV19|TRBD1|-
CAAGQGVHEQYF
TGTGCCGCCGGACAGGGAGTCCACGAGCAGTACTTC
>TRBJ1-5|14|TRBV6-5|-|-
CASNLAWGNQPQHF
TGTGCCAGCAACCTAGCCTGGGGCAATCAGCCCCAGCATTTT
>TRBJ2-2|16|TRBV9|-|-
CASSVNSQRMGGELFF
TGTGCCAGCAGCGTAAACTCACAGCGGATGGGCGGGGAGCTGTTTTTT
>TRBJ2-7|16|TRBV4-3|TRBD1|-
CASSQDPGTGSHEQYF
TGCGCCAGCAGCCAAGATCCCGGGACAGGCAGTCACGAGCAGTACTTC
>TRBJ2-1|10|TRBV27|-|-
CASRAGVEFF
TGTGCCAGCAGGGCAGGGGTGGAGTTCTTC
>TRBJ1-5|18|TRBV5-1|TRBD1|-
CASSSRDRGLTSNQPQHF
TGCGCCAGCAGCTCCCGGGACAGGGGATTAACGAGCAATCAGCCCCAGCATTTT
>TRBJ1-5|15|TRBV7-6|-|-
CASSLGAGGMQPQHF
TGTGCCAGCAGCCTGGGGGCGGGGGGCATGCAGCCCCAGCATTTT
>TRBJ2-7|14|TRBV6-1|-|-
CASSEEDRSYEQYF
TGTGCCAGCAGTGAAGAAGACAGAAGTTACGAGCAGTACTTC
>TRBJ2-5|21|TRBV3-1/TRBV3-2|TRBD2|-
CASSQVFPGGRGVPAQETQYF
TGTGCCAGCAGCCAAGTATTTCCGGGGGGGCGGGGGGTCCCGGCCCAAGAGACCCAGTACTTC
>TRBJ1-1|13|TRBV6-6|-|few
CASKAGRSTEAFF
TGTGCCAGCAAAGCGGGGCGTTCAACTGAAGCTTTCTTT
>TRBJ2-2|15|TRBV5-1|TRBD1|-
CASSFVRGQAGELFF
TGCGCCAGCAGCTTCGTCAGGGGGCAGGCCGGGGAGCTGTTTTTT
>TRBJ1-1|14|TRBV7-3|-|few
CASSLLGGNTEAFF
TGTGCCAGCAGCTTACTGGGGGGGAACACTGAAGCTTTCTTT
>TRBJ1-6|18|TRBV6-1|TRBD1|-
CASSDHPPGQGGYSPLHF
TGTGCCAGCAGTGACCACCCGCCCGGACAGGGTGGGTACTCACCCCTCCACTTT
>TRBJ2-1|17|TRBV5-8|TRBD1|-
CASSLYHWTGTYNEQFF
TGTGCCAGCAGCTTGTATCACTGGACAGGGACCTACAATGAGCAGTTCTTC
>TRBJ1-6|20|TRBV12-2|-|-
CASRLDPQGAAGSYNSPLHF
TGTGCAAGTCGCTTAGACCCACAGGGGGCGGCGGGCTCCTATAATTCACCCCTCCACTTT
>TRBJ2-3|18|TRBV5-1|TRBD2|-
CASSLGASGGPSTDTQYF
TGCGCCAGCAGCTTGGGTGCTAGCGGGGGACCAAGCACAGATACGCAGTATTTT
>TRBJ2-3|16|TRBV5-4|-|-
CASSLLGPGPEDTQYF
TGTGCCAGCAGCTTGTTGGGGCCAGGGCCAGAGGATACGCAGTATTTT
>TRBJ1-4|17|TRBV4-3|TRBD1|-
CASSHVPGQGWHEKLFF
TGCGCCAGCAGCCACGTCCCGGGACAGGGTTGGCATGAAAAACTGTTTTTT
>TRBJ1-2|16|TRBV10-3|-|few
CAISESQRQTNYGYTF
TGTGCCATCAGTGAGTCCCAGAGACAGACGAACTATGGCTACACCTTC
>TRBJ2-5|13|TRBV4-1|TRBD1|-
CASRDRVEETQYF
TGCGCCAGCAGAGACAGGGTCGAGGAGACCCAGTACTTC
>TRBJ2-1|16|TRBV11-2|-|-
CASSLIRGSGYNEQFF
TGTGCCAGCAGCTTAATTAGGGGGAGTGGCTACAATGAGCAGTTCTTC
>TRBJ2-7|16|TRBV19|-|-
CASSLTSIGTSYEQYF
TGTGCCAGTAGCCTCACCTCAATTGGGACATCCTACGAGCAGTACTTC
>TRBJ2-7|16|TRBV7-8|TRBD2|few
CASSFEAGTRGYEQYF
TGTGCCAGCAGTTTTGAAGCGGGGACCCGGGGCTACGAGCAGTACTTC
>TRBJ2-1|15|TRBV7-3|-|-
CASSLGLGSYNEQFF
TGTGCCAGCAGCTTAGGGCTGGGCTCCTACAATGAGCAGTTCTTC
>TRBJ2-3|16|TRBV7-9|TRBD1|-
CASSPGLDRVTDTQYF
TGTGCCAGCAGCCCAGGTTTGGACAGGGTAACAGATACGCAGTATTTT
>TRBJ1-4|16|TRBV9|TRBD1|-
CASSARQGHTNEKLFF
TGTGCCAGCAGCGCAAGACAGGGGCACACTAATGAAAAACTGTTTTTT
>TRBJ1-5|15|TRBV7-2|-|-
CASSQKTVKNQPQHF
TGTGCCAGCAGCCAGAAGACAGTGAAGAATCAGCCCCAGCATTTT
>TRBJ2-7|13|TRBV7-6|-|-
CASSLASSYEQYF
TGTGCCAGCAGCTTAGCGTCCTCTTACGAGCAGTACTTC
>TRBJ2-4|17|TRBV7-2|-|-
CASSLAHQGLAKNIQYF
TGTGCCAGCAGCTTAGCCCATCAGGGTCTAGCCAAAAACATTCAGTACTTC
>TRBJ1-1|17|TRBV19|TRBD1|-
CASRGLRGRGADTEAFF
TGTGCCAGTAGGGGATTACGGGGCAGGGGGGCGGACACTGAAGCTTTCTTT
>TRBJ2-3|16|TRBV7-2|TRBD2|-
CASSLGGLGGTDTQYF
TGTGCCAGCAGCTTAGGGGGACTAGGGGGCACAGATACGCAGTATTTT
>TRBJ1-1|16|TRBV12-5|TRBD1|once
CASGLPGQGFGAEAFF
TGTGCTAGTGGTTTGCCTGGACAGGGCTTCGGGGCTGAAGCTTTCTTT
>TRBJ1-1|12|TRBV2|-|-
CARRTVNTEAFF
TGTGCCAGGCGGACAGTAAACACTGAAGCTTTCTTT
>TRBJ1-1|13|TRBV6-1|-|few
CASSEDTDTEAFF
TGTGCCAGCAGTGAAGACACAGACACTGAAGCTTTCTTT
>TRBJ2-1|19|TRBV7-2|TRBD1|-
CASSLAGTGQTPRRIEQFF
TGTGCCAGCAGCTTAGCGGGGACAGGTCAAACCCCTCGGCGTATTGAGCAGTTCTTC
>TRBJ1-1|17|TRBV19|-|-
CASSRLIRTSLNTEAFF
TGTGCCAGTAGTCGTCTGATTCGTACCAGTCTGAACACTGAAGCTTTCTTT
>TRBJ1-1|15|TRBV4-3|-|once
CASSQLTGLYTEAFF
TGCGCCAGCAGCCAGTTGACAGGATTGTACACTGAAGCTTTCTTT
>TRBJ2-1|17|TRBV3-1/TRBV3-2|TRBD2|-
CASSQETGRGGRDEQFF
TGTGCCAGCAGCCAAGAAACTGGGCGGGGGGGCCGAGATGAGCAGTTCTTC
>TRBJ1-6|14|TRBV11-3|TRBD1|-
CASSSGQGFGSLHF
TGTGCCAGCAGCTCCGGACAGGGGTTTGGGTCCCTCCACTTT
>TRBJ2-2|16|TRBV7-3|-|-
CASSLTGTLNTGELFF
TGTGCCAGCAGCTTAACGGGGACACTAAACACCGGGGAGCTGTTTTTT
>TRBJ1-3|15|TRBV2|TRBD1|-
CASSEALAGGLTIYF
TGTGCCAGCAGTGAAGCGCTTGCAGGGGGCCTCACCATATATTTT